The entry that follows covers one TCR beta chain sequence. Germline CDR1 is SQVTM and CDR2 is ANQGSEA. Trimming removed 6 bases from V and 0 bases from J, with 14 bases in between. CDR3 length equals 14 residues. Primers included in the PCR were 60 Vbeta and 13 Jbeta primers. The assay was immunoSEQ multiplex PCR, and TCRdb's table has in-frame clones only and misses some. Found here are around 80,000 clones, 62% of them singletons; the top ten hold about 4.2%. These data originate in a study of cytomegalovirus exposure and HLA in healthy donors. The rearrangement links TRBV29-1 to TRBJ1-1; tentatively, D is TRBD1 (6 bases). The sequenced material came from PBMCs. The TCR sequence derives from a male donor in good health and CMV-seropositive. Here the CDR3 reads CSVRAGTLNTEAFF. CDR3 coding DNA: TGCAGCGTCCGTGCCGGGACACTGAACACTGAAGCTTTCTTT.